The 7 T cell receptor beta chains presented below share a single source sample, sequenced in a study of shared clonotypes between healthy human individuals. This table comes from immunoSEQ multiplex PCR, and its TCRdb copy is limited to in-frame clones, with some not included. The table shows almost 750,000 clones, with roughly two thirds occurring only once. Material for sequencing was memory CD4+ T cells sorted from blood. The subset: CD45RA-negative fraction. Source of these receptors: a woman in her 30s in good health.

The chain is built from TRBV4-2 and TRBJ1-2, with 7 positions matching TRBD1. The CDR3 consists of 17 residues. With 5 bases clipped from V and 1 base from J, the junction kept 13 bases outside the gene matches. Germline CDR1 LGHNA, CDR2 YNFKEQ. The CDR3 spells CASSLRDRRDHNYGYTF. The CDR3 bases are TGTGCCAGCAGCTTGAGGGACAGACGAGACCATAACTATGGCTACACCTTC.

The chain carries TRBV12-5 and TRBJ2-7; TRBD2 aligns across 13 bases. Germline V CDR1 and CDR2: LGHNT, FRNRAP. The J segment lost 1 base and the V segment lost 5 bases, leaving 5 bases of the junction unmatched. The CDR3 consists of 16 residues. The CDR3 here is CASGELAGGCSYEQYF. The CDR3 DNA reads TGTGCTAGTGGTGAACTAGCGGGAGGGTGTTCCTACGAGCAGTACTTC.

The rearrangement joins TRBV10-2 to TRBJ2-5; 9 bases are a match to TRBD1. V shed 7 bases, J shed 5 bases, and the junction held 8 bases outside the gene matches. Per the germline V gene, CDR1 is WSHSY and CDR2 is SAAADI. CDR3 size: 14 residues. CDR3 in amino acids: CASKVGTGMETQYF. The CDR3 DNA reads as TGCGCCAGCAAAGTAGGGACAGGGATGGAGACCCAGTACTTC.

The chain joins TRBV11-2 to TRBJ1-1; D perhaps matches TRBD1 (5 bases). Germline V CDR1 and CDR2: SGHAT, FQNNGV. There are 12 residues in the CDR3. Trimming removed 5 bases from V and 6 bases from J, with 10 bases in between. CDR3 sequence: CASSLWGPEAFF. The CDR3 bases are TGTGCCAGCAGCCTCTGGGGCCCTGAAGCTTTCTTT. Full variable domain (outside the CDR3, taken from reference TRBV11-2 and TRBJ1-1): EAGVAQSPRYKIIEKRQSVAFWCNPISGHATLYWYQQILGQGPKLLIQFQNNGVVDDSQLPKDRFSAERLKGVDSTLKIQPAKLEDSAVYLCASSLWGPEAFFGQGTRLTVV.

The chain is built from TRBV4-1 and TRBJ1-5, with a possible D match to TRBD1 (6 bases). The germline CDR1 and CDR2 sequences are MGHRA and YSYEKL. This CDR3 has 16 residues. V was clipped by 2 bases and J by 3 bases, with 14 bases between them. DNA for the CDR3: TGCGCCAGCAGCCAAAGGGGCTCAGGGGACAATCAGCCCCAGCATTTT. Translation: CASSQRGSGDNQPQHF.

This chain connects TRBV2 to TRBJ1-1; maybe TRBD1 (5 bases). V lost 4 bases, J lost 4 bases, and 13 bases lay in between. CDR1 SNHLY and CDR2 FYNNEI come from the germline V gene. The CDR3 totals 14 residues. The CDR3 sequence is CASSGPVQGTEAFF. In DNA, the CDR3 is TGTGCCAGCAGTGGACCGGTGCAGGGCACTGAAGCTTTCTTT. Full variable domain (rest looked up from reference TRBV2 and TRBJ1-1): EPEVTQTPSHQVTQMGQEVILRCVPISNHLYFYWYRQILGQKVEFLVSFYNNEISEKSEIFDDQFSVERPDGSNFTLKIRSTKLEDSAMYFCASSGPVQGTEAFFGQGTRLTVV.

This clone has a handful of counts. V is TRBV2 and J is TRBJ2-2; a weak D match, TRBD1 (6 bases). CDR3 size: 16 residues. CDR1 SNHLY and CDR2 FYNNEI come from the germline V gene. The germline V and J ends were trimmed by 5 bases and 4 bases, with 17 bases remaining between them. The CDR3 DNA reads TGTGCCAGCAGTTATACAGGGAGCGTCGGCACCGGGGAGCTGTTTTTT. Translated, it gives CASSYTGSVGTGELFF.